Sequencing of this T cell receptor beta chain was carried out in a study of identical twins' blood T cells. Original methodology: Each donor had about 100,000 to nearly 550,000 clonotypes. TCRdb processed the 5' RACE reads anew with MiXCR; each CDR3 protein has one entry. TCRdb's processing, not the study's, gives the V and J calls here. The sample yields fewer than 450,000 distinct CDR3 sequences, 28% seen once. Trimming took off 1 base at V and 4 bases at J, with 13 bases between the two ends. CDR1 DFQATT and CDR2 SNEGSKA come from the germline V gene (reference sequence). The CDR3 is 14 amino acids. Six healthy women, forming three identical twin pairs, donated samples.

The chain carries TRBV20-1 and TRBJ1-1; possibly TRBD1 for D (5 bases). Sequencing input: PBMCs. The TCR comes from a woman aged 18-50 years in good health. Here the CDR3 DNA reads TGCAGTGCTAGAGTGGCAGGGTGGAGCACTGAAGCTTTCTTT. Its protein is CSARVAGWSTEAFF.